This TCR beta chain was sequenced during a study of T-cell reconstitution after alpha-beta-depleted transplantation in children. General study points: Newly produced T cells mostly provided counts and TCRbeta diversity after one year, as hyperexpanded clones declined. Reportedly, alpha-beta T cells present about two months post-transplant originated from several hundred expanded clones of graft origin.

Regarding this clonotype: Its specificity is not known.

A library of TCRbeta sequences, prepared with unique molecular identifiers, was generated. TCRdb re-called the PCR reads with MiXCR, one entry per CDR3 protein. The sample lists about 980,000 distinct CDR3 sequences; around 30% were seen once. The origin of this receptor is a boy less than two years old who had a stem cell transplant for SCID, so the T cells may come from the graft donor. Sequenced material: PBMCs, mostly from graft donor cells, taken 360 days after TCRalphabeta/CD19-depleted stem cell transplant.

Here the CDR3 reads CASNRYGGNTEAFF. As DNA, the CDR3 is TGTGCCAGCAACCGGTATGGGGGTAACACTGAAGCTTTCTTT. The genes are TRBV12-3 or TRBV12-4 and TRBJ1-1; D possibly corresponds to TRBD1 (5 bases). The CDR3 loop spans 14 amino acids. V gave up 7 bases and J gave up 2 bases, with 14 bases separating them.